These 10 T cell receptor beta chains came from one sample sequenced in a study of T cell repertoires in cytomegalovirus infection. Via MiXCR, TCRdb re-called the reads, giving one row per CDR3 protein. The sample consists of fewer than 850,000 distinct CDR3 sequences, 25% to 35% of them appearing once. The antigens these receptors bind are not known. This specimen consisted of cultured CD8+ T cells from PBMCs, obtained from culture after CMV antigen stimulation. The receptors were sampled from a human donor in good health (CMV status not recorded). Some clones in this sample may be carry-over from other donors' samples.

The chain couples TRBV6-8 to TRBJ2-7; weak D call: TRBD1 (6 bases). The CDR3 is made up of 13 amino acids. Trimming pared 6 bases from V and 3 bases from J, leaving 12 bases between. Germline CDR1 and CDR2: MNHGY and SAAAGT. CDR3: CASSDDRYYEQYV. CDR3 in DNA: TGTGCCAGCAGCGACGACAGGTACTACGAGCAGTACGTC.

CDR3 residues: CAGNTWGAVETEAFF. CDR3 sequence (DNA): TGTGCCGGCAACACCTGGGGGGCGGTAGAAACTGAAGCTTTCTTT. The rearrangement joins TRBV6-2 or TRBV6-3 to TRBJ1-1, with D perhaps TRBD1 (6 bases). Germline assignment: CDR1 MNHEY and CDR2 SVGEGT. V was cut by 11 bases and J by 5 bases, with 24 bases left in between. The length of the CDR3 is 15 residues.

V is TRBV20-1 and J is TRBJ2-3, with 7 bases identical to TRBD2. Germline trimming cut 3 bases from V and 0 bases from J; bases unmatched to any gene: 3. The CDR3 contains 14 residues. The germline V gene has CDR1 DFQATT and CDR2 SNEGSKA (reference sequence). CDR3 DNA sequence: TGCAGTGCTAGCGGGACTACAAGCACAGATACGCAGTATTTT. Translation gives CSASGTTSTDTQYF.

This clonotype has ten or more counts. The genes are TRBV7-2 and TRBJ1-1; weak D call: TRBD1 (6 bases). The CDR3 has 14 residues. V was clipped by 5 bases and J by 4 bases, with 14 bases between them. Germline V gene sequence: CDR1 SGHTA, CDR2 FQGNSA. The CDR3 here is CASSPSGGATEAFF. For the CDR3, the DNA is TGTGCCAGCAGCCCTTCGGGGGGCGCCACTGAAGCTTTCTTT.

The rearrangement uses TRBV7-9 and TRBJ2-1; 7 positions match TRBD1. Germline CDR1 reads SEHNR; CDR2 reads FQNEAQ (reference sequence). V shed 4 bases, J shed 4 bases, and the junction held 10 bases outside the gene matches. The CDR3 runs to 16 residues. The chain's CDR3 is CASSSRDRSIYNEQFF. CDR3 bases: TGTGCCAGCAGCTCCAGGGACAGATCTATATACAATGAGCAGTTCTTC. Filled out from reference TRBV7-9 and TRBJ2-1, the complete variable domain reads DTGVSQNPRHKITKRGQNVTFRCDPISEHNRLYWYRQTLGQGPEFLTYFQNEAQLEKSRLLSDRFSAERPKGSFSTLEIQRTEQGDSAMYLCASSSRDRSIYNEQFFGPGTRLTVL.

The chain is built from TRBV24-1 and TRBJ2-1, with TRBD2 identical over 13 bases. J gave up 2 bases and V 4 bases, and 4 bases lay outside the gene matches. Germline CDR1 is KGHDR and CDR2 is SFDVKD. The CDR3 sequence is 17 residues long. The CDR3 is CATSDPTSGGAYNEQFF. CDR3 DNA: TGTGCCACCAGTGACCCAACTAGCGGGGGGGCCTACAATGAGCAGTTCTTC.

The CDR3 loop is CASSGISGTGSYNEQFF. CDR3 sequence (DNA): TGTGCCAGCAGTGGGATAAGCGGGACAGGAAGCTACAATGAGCAGTTCTTC. The genes are TRBV12-3 or TRBV12-4 and TRBJ2-1, with D possibly TRBD1 on 8 matching bases. V was cut by 5 bases and J by 3 bases, with 20 bases left in between. CDR3 size: 17 residues.

The chain employs TRBV29-1 and TRBJ2-2, with D unresolved. The CDR3 sequence is 14 residues long. Germline loops: CDR1 SQVTM, CDR2 ANQGSEA. V lost 1 base and J lost 5, with 11 bases in between. Here the CDR3 reads CSVEGSQATGELFF. The CDR3 DNA reads as TGCAGCGTTGAAGGTAGCCAGGCAACCGGGGAGCTGTTTTTT.

This rearrangement joins TRBV9 to TRBJ2-2; TRBD1 aligns across 8 bases. CDR1 and CDR2 (germline): SGDLS, YYNGEE. The CDR3 is 20 residues long. The trim removed 4 bases at V and 6 bases at J, leaving 23 bases unmatched. The CDR3, as DNA: TGTGCCAGCAGCCAGAACAAGAAGTACCGCGGACAGGGCAACTCCGGGGAGCTGTTTTTT. As protein: CASSQNKKYRGQGNSGELFF.

This rearrangement joins TRBV12-3 or TRBV12-4 to TRBJ1-3; the D gene is possibly TRBD1 (5 bases). This CDR3 region has 17 residues. V gave up 5 bases and J gave up 0 bases, with 17 bases separating them. The CDR3 bases are TGTGCCAGCAGTCGCCCCGGACAAACCGACTCTGGAAACACCATATATTTT. Encoded protein: CASSRPGQTDSGNTIYF.